The present T cell receptor (beta chain) was sequenced within a study of identifying expanded T cells in peripheral blood. Remarks on this clone: The target antigen is unknown.

Whole-study results and caveats: Differentially abundant clones: around 1.2 between replicates, roughly 16 at around 14 days, 19 to 20 at four.

Only in-frame clones appear in the TCRdb table, and some are missing; sequencing was by immunoSEQ multiplex PCR. The sample includes around 100,000 clones, around 88% of them seen just once. During the collection period, no donor immune events like infections were recorded. This TCR was recovered from a person aged 18-70 years in good health. The sequencing sample was made of blood.

The CDR3 reads CASSPHKVIYSNQPQHF. CDR3 bases: TGCGCCAGCAGCCCACACAAAGTCATATATAGCAATCAGCCCCAGCATTTT. The chain joins TRBV4-1 to TRBJ1-5; D call uncertain. Trimming left V 4 bases short and J 0 bases short, with 16 bases between. The CDR3 contains 17 residues. Looked up from germline, CDR1 is MGHRA and CDR2 is YSYEKL.